What follows describes a single T cell receptor beta chain. Its antigen is unidentified. CDR3 length: 16 amino acids. Germline CDR1 and CDR2: SGHVS and FNYEAQ. J was trimmed by 4 bases and V by 5 bases; bases with no gene match: 13. The use of a sample-barcoded 5' primer and a J-beta primer mix characterized a second PCR of about 7 to 12 cycles. From the 5' RACE reads, TCRdb called clonotypes with MiXCR, one entry per CDR3 protein. The repertoire consists of 1 million to 1.2 million distinct CDR3 sequences, with about two fifths occurring once and the leading ten covering around 13%. This sample is drawn from a study of blood T cells in healthy people across ages. Study at large: Per two T cells, template switching captured roughly one barcoded beta molecule. Study-wide points: Strong correlation linked observed beta diversity and percent naive T cells. Diversity was estimated from one million T cells, and these estimates were considered underestimates. TCR beta diversity, measured per million T cells, fell in a roughly linear way with age.

The sequenced sample consisted of blood. This chain uses TRBV7-6 with TRBJ1-1, with TRBD1 matching 7 bases. The source is a man aged 18 to 30 in good health. For the CDR3, the DNA is TGTGCCAGCAGCCGAGCTTGGGACAGTAGGGGCACTGAAGCTTTCTTT. This gives the protein CASSRAWDSRGTEAFF.